The T cell receptor (beta chain) under discussion was sequenced for a study of blood T cell repertoires in COVID-19. CDR1 and CDR2 (germline): SGDLS, YYNGEE. The CDR3 covers 17 residues. V was pared by 2 bases and J by 3 bases, with 6 bases of the junction left unmatched. TCRdb keeps only in-frame clones here, not all; method: immunoSEQ multiplex PCR. The repertoire holds around 310,000 clones, with roughly 88% as singletons. This chain uses TRBV9 with TRBJ2-3, with TRBD2 matching over 13 bases. The specimen sequenced was peripheral blood. The TCR comes from a woman between 50 and 59 years old with active or convalescent COVID-19. CDR3 in DNA: TGTGCCAGCAGCGTTAAGAGGACTAGCGGGAGTACAGATACGCAGTATTTT. As protein: CASSVKRTSGSTDTQYF.